This TCR beta chain emerged from a study of CD8+ T cells in alopecia areata. Study as a whole: The study gave treated patients oral tofacitinib at 5 to 10 mg twice daily. The duration of tofacitinib was 6 to 18 months, with 6 months off drug afterward.

In the case of this clone: The antigen is undetermined.

Whole-study results and caveats: Sequencing of scalp tissue also captures the resident alphabeta T cells of normal skin. Sharing of TCR sequences between patients (possibly for HLA-related reasons) was less clear than in mice.

CDR3 length: 14 amino acids. Germline assignment: CDR1 MNHEY and CDR2 SMNVEV (reference sequence). V was clipped by 4 bases and J by 4 bases; unmatched bases: 4. Following extraction, RNA underwent reverse transcription to cDNA, which served as the sequencing template. Repertoires were generated with immunoSEQ multiplex PCR, while TCRdb's copy carries only in-frame clones and drops some. The sample consists of 110,000 to 150,000 clones, about 51% of them appearing once. This clonotype was sampled from a human donor with alopecia areata. The sample here was CD4+ T cells sorted from blood, taken at week 0. The V and J genes are TRBV27 and TRBJ1-5; TRBD1 agrees at 7 bases. This chain's CDR3 is CASSSEGANQPQHF. The CDR3 DNA reads TGTGCCAGCAGTTCAGAGGGGGCGAATCAGCCCCAGCATTTT.